This TCR beta chain was captured in a study of lymphopenia after photon versus proton radiotherapy. Study-level findings and limits: Photon-treated patients lost naive T cells and TCR diversity; proton-treated stayed stable. Post-nadir diversity loss with photons came from oligoclonal expansion, particularly CD8+ Temra cells. Post-nadir TCR diversity decline inversely tracked overall survival among those who died. Survival link was tested only in deceased patients; proton benefit remains a possibility.

Produced via immunoSEQ multiplex PCR; TCRdb's table is partial and in-frame only. Of 55,000 to 75,000 clones in the sample, roughly 91% were seen once. In its sample, this clone was seen once. Its specificity is unknown. Germline CDR1 reads SGHVS; CDR2 reads FQNEAQ. This CDR3 region has 19 residues. The ends lost 1 base at V and 2 bases at J; junction bases unmatched: 14. This receptor was obtained from a woman aged 70-85 years with pancreatic cancer. This specimen was peripheral blood, taken from a patient treated with photon-based radiotherapy. The chain is built from TRBV7-8 and TRBJ2-7; 10 bases agree with TRBD2. The CDR3 region has the DNA TGTGCCAGCAGCTTAGGGGCTAGCGGGAGTGCCTTCCTTACCTACGAGCAGTACTTC. It encodes CASSLGASGSAFLTYEQYF. The variable domain in full, completed from reference TRBV7-8 and TRBJ2-7, reads GAGVSQSPRYKVAKRGQDVALRCDPISGHVSLFWYQQALGQGPEFLTYFQNEAQLDKSGLPSDRFFAERPEGSVSTLKIQRTQQEDSAVYLCASSLGASGSAFLTYEQYFGPGTRLTVT.